The T cell receptor beta chain described here comes from a study of CD8+CD57+ T cells in acquired aplastic anemia. As concerns this clonotype: It may be a read error: a sequence one base away is much more abundant.

The use of genomic DNA as template underpinned the TCR beta VDJ and CDR3 profiling. Using its own MiXCR run on the reads, TCRdb lists one record per CDR3 protein. This sample carries 150,000 to 200,000 distinct CDR3 sequences, 48% of them seen once, and the ten largest clones take 1.8%. Patients selected for sequencing had displayed CD8+CD57+ cell expansion by flow cytometry. Germline CDR1 reads SGHRS; CDR2 reads YFSETQ. V was trimmed by 6 bases and J by 4 bases, leaving 16 bases between them. CDR3 length: 14 residues. The sample was sorted CD4+, CD8+, or CD8+CD57+ T cells (not recorded which) from PBMCs. The sequence derives from a human donor with aplastic anemia. This chain links TRBV5-1 with TRBJ1-1; possibly TRBD1 for D (5 bases). The CDR3 sequence is CASTSQVATTEAFF. The CDR3 DNA follows: TGCGCCAGCACCTCACAGGTGGCGACCACTGAAGCTTTCTTT.